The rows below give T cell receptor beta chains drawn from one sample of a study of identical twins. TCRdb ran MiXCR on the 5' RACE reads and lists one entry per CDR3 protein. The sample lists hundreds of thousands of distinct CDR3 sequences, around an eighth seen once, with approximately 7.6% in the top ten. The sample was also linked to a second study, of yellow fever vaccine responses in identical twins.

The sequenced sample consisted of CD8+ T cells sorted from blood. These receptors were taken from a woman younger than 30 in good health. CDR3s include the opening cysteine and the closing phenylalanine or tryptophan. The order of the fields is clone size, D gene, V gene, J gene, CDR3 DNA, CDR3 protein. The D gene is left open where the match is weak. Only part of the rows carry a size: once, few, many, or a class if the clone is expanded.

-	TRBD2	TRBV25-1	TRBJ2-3	TGTGCCAGTTCCTCCATTGGGACTAGGTTATCGGATACGCAGTATTTT	CASSSIGTRLSDTQYF
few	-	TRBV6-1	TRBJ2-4	TGTGCCAGCAGTGAAGGCCTGTCCCCCCGCGCCAAAAACATTCAGTACTTC	CASSEGLSPRAKNIQYF
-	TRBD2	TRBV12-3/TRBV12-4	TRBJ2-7	TGTGCCAGCAGTTCGAACATAGCGGGTAGCTCCTACGAGCAGTACTTC	CASSSNIAGSSYEQYF
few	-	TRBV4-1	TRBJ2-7	TGCGCCAGCAGCCCCGGCCCTCTAGCACCCGAGCAGTACTTC	CASSPGPLAPEQYF
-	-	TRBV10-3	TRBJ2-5	TGTGCCATCAGTGACCGGGGGAGAACCCAAGAGACCCAGTACTTC	CAISDRGRTQETQYF
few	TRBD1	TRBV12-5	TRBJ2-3	TGTGCTAGTGGAACAGGGGGCGCAGATACGCAGTATTTT	CASGTGGADTQYF
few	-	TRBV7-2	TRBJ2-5	TGTGCCAGCAGCCGAAGACAGCCCCTAGTGAGACAAGAGACCCAGTACTTC	CASSRRQPLVRQETQYF
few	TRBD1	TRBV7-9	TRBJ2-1	TGTGCCAGCAGCTTTCTCAAAGGGACAGTAGACAATGAGCAGTTCTTC	CASSFLKGTVDNEQFF
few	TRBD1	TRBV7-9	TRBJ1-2	TGTGCCAGCAGCTCTTCCTCCAGGGGGCCCTGGTTCGGCTACACCTTC	CASSSSSRGPWFGYTF
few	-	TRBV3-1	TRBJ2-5	TGTGCCAGCAGCCAAGGAGAGGCGGAACAAGAGACCCAGTACTTC	CASSQGEAEQETQYF
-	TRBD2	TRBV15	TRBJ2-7	TGTGCCACCAGCAGAGATCGCGGGAGGGTTTACGAGCAGTACTTC	CATSRDRGRVYEQYF
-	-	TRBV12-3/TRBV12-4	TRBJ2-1	TGTGCCAGCAGTCAAGGGGGTTCTGAGCAGTTCTTC	CASSQGGSEQFF
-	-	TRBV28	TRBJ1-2	TGTGCCAGCAGTTTAGACGGGGTTGGCTACACCTTC	CASSLDGVGYTF
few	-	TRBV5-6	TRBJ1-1	TGTGCCAGCAGCTTGGTTGGCATGAACACTGAAGCTTTCTTT	CASSLVGMNTEAFF
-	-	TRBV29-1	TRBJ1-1	TGCAGCGTTGAAAGGGTCACTGAAGCTTTCTTT	CSVERVTEAFF
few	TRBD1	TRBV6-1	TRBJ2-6	TGTGCCAGCAGTGAAGCGACAGGGGCGGCCAACGTCCTGACTTTC	CASSEATGAANVLTF
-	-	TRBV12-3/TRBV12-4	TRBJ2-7	TGTGCCAGCAGTGGGGACAACGAGCAGTACTTC	CASSGDNEQYF
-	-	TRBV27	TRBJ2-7	TGTGCCAGCAGTTCGGACGGACGTCGGTACTTC	CASSSDGRRYF
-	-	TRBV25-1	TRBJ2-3	TGTGCCAGCTTCAGCACAGATACGCAGTATTTT	CASFSTDTQYF
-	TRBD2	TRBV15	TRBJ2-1	TGTGCCACCAGAGACGAAAACTTAGCGGGAGTTGCAAATGAGCAGTTCTTC	CATRDENLAGVANEQFF
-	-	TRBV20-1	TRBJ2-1	TGCAGTGCTAGAGATCCGAGACGGGAGCTTAGCTCCTACAATGAGCAGTTCTTC	CSARDPRRELSSYNEQFF
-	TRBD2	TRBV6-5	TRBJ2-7	TGTGCCAGCAGTTACTGGGATAGCGGGAGAGGCGAGCAGTACTTC	CASSYWDSGRGEQYF
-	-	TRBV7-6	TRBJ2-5	TGTGCCAGCAGCTCCTCCAGACAGCAAGAGACCCAGTACTTC	CASSSSRQQETQYF
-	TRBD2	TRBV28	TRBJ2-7	TGTGCCAGCAGTTTCGGACTAGCGGGACGCGAGCAGTACTTC	CASSFGLAGREQYF
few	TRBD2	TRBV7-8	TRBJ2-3	TGTGCCAGCAGCTTGGGTCTAGCGGGAACAAATACGCAGTATTTT	CASSLGLAGTNTQYF